This T cell receptor (beta chain) comes out of a study of Graves' ophthalmopathy and Graves' hyperthyroidism. CDR3 size: 13 residues. Unmatched junction bases numbered 3, after V lost 6 bases and J lost 3 bases. The germline V gene encodes CDR1 SQVTM and CDR2 ANQGSEA. Amplification from RNA transcripts yielded the TCR beta CDR3 regions. The first round was an RT-PCR with HTBI primers, and the second round was a multiplex PCR. From the multiplex PCR reads, TCRdb called clonotypes with MiXCR, one entry per CDR3 protein. The sample yields 620,000 or so distinct CDR3 sequences, about 20% seen once. Excluded were patients with other autoimmune diseases, uncontrolled infections, pregnancy or lactation.

This receptor was obtained from a young woman with stable Graves' hyperthyroidism. Some clones in this sample may be carry-over from other donors' samples. Sequencing was performed on peripheral blood. The chain links TRBV29-1 to TRBJ2-2; 8 nucleotides line up with TRBD1. CDR3 DNA: TGCAGCGTACACAGGGGGGACACCGGGGAGCTGTTTTTT. This sequence encodes CSVHRGDTGELFF.